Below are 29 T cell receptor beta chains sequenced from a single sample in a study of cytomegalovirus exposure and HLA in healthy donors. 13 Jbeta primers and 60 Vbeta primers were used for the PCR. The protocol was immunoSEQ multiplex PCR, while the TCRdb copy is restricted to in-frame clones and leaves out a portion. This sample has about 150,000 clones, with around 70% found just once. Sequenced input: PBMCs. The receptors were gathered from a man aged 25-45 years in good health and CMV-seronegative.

The CDR3 DNA is TGTGCCAGCAGCTCCGACAGGGCAGATACGCAGTATTTT. Its protein product is CASSSDRADTQYF. The chain carries TRBV7-3 and TRBJ2-3, with 7 bases matching TRBD1. V was clipped by 4 bases and J by 4 bases; unmatched bases: 2. Germline V CDR1 and CDR2: SGHTA, FQGTGA. CDR3 length equals 13 residues.

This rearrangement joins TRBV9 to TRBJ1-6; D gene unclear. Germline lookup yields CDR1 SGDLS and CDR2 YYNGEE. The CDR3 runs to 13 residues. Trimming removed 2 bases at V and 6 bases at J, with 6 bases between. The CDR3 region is CASSVSVNSPLHF. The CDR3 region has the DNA TGTGCCAGCAGCGTTAGTGTTAATTCACCCCTCCACTTT.

The CDR3 region has the DNA TGTGCCAGCAGCGTAAGTGGGGGCGGCGCTGAAGCTTTCTTT. Encoded protein: CASSVSGGGAEAFF. V is TRBV9 and J is TRBJ1-1; D perhaps matches TRBD1 (6 bases). The V gene lost 1 base and the J gene lost 6 bases, with 13 bases spanning the gap. The CDR3 consists of 14 residues. CDR1 and CDR2 from the germline V gene are SGDLS and YYNGEE.

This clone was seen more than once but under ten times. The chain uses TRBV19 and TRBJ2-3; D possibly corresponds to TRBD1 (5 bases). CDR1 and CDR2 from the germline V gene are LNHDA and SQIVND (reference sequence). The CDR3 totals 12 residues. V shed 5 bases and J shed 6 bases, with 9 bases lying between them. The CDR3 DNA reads TGTGCCAGTAGTTACAGGTGGGATACGCAGTATTTT. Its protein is CASSYRWDTQYF.

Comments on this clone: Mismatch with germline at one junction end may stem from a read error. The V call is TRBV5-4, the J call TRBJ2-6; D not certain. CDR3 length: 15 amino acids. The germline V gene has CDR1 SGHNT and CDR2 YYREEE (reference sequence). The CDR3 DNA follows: TGTGCCAGCAGCAATCCAGGCTCTAGGGCCAACGTCCTGACTTTC. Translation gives CASSNPGSRANVLTF.

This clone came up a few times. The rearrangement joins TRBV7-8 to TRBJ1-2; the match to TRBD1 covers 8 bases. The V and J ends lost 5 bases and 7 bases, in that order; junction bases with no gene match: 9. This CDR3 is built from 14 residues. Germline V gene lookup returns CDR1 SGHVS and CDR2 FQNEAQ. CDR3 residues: CASSPEGQATGYTF. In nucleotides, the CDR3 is TGTGCCAGCAGCCCCGAGGGACAGGCGACTGGCTACACCTTC.

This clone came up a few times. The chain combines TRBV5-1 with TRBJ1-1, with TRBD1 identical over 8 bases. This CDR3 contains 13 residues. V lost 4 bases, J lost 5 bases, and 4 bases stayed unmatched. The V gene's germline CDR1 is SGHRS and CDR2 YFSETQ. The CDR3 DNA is TGCGCCAGCAGCCAGGACAGGGCAACTGAAGCTTTCTTT. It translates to CASSQDRATEAFF. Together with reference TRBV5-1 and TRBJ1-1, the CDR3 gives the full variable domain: KAGVTQTPRYLIKTRGQQVTLSCSPISGHRSVSWYQQTPGQGLQFLFEYFSETQRNKGNFPGRFSGRQFSNSRSEMNVSTLELGDSALYLCASSQDRATEAFFGQGTRLTVV.

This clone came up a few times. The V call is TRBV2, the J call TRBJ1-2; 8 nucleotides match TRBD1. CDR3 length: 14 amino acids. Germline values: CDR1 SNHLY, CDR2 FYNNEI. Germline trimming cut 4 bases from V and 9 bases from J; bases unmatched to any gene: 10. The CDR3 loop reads CASSAQGQGSSYTF. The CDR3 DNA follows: TGTGCCAGCAGTGCCCAAGGACAGGGTTCAAGCTACACCTTC.

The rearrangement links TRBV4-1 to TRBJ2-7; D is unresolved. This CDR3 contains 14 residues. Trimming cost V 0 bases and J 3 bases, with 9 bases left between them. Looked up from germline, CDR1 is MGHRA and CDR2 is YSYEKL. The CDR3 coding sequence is TGCGCCAGCAGCCAAGAGCCCGAGGTCTACGAGCAGTACTTC. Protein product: CASSQEPEVYEQYF.

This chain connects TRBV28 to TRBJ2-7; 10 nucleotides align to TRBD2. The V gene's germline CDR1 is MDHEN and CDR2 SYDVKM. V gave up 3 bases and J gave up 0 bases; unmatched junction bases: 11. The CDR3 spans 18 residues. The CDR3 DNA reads TGTGCCAGCAGTTTGGGCCTAGCGGGGGAGTTTAGCTCCTACGAGCAGTACTTC. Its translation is CASSLGLAGEFSSYEQYF.

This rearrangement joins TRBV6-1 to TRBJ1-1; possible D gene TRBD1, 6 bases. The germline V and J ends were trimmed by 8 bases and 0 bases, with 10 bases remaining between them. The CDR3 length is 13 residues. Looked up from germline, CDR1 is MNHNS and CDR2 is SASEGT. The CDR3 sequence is CASRRTVNTEAFF. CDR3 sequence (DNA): TGTGCCAGCCGGAGGACAGTGAACACTGAAGCTTTCTTT.

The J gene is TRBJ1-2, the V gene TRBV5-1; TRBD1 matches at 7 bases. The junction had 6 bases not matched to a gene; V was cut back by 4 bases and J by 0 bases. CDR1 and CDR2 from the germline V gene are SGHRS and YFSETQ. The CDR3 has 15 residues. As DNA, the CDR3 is TGCGCCAGCAGCCAATCGACAGGGTCTAACTATGGCTACACCTTC. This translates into CASSQSTGSNYGYTF.

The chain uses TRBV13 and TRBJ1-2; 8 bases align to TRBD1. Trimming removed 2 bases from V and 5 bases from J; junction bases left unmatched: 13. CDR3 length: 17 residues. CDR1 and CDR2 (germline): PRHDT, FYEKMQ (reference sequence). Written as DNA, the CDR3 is TGTGCCAGCAGCTTACCCAGGGGGCGCGTTGGAGGATATGGCTACACCTTC. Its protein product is CASSLPRGRVGGYGYTF.

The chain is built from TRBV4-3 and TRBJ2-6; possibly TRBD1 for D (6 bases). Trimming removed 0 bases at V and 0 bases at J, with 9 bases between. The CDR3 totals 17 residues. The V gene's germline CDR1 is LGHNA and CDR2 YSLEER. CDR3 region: CASSQEDSYSGANVLTF. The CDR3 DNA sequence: TGCGCCAGCAGCCAAGAGGACAGCTACTCTGGGGCCAACGTCCTGACTTTC.

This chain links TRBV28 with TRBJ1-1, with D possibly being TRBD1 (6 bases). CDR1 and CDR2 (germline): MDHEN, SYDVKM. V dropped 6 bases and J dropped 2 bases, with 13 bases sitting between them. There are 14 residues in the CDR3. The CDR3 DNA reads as TGTGCCAGCAGACGAGGACAGTTTAACACTGAAGCTTTCTTT. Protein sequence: CASRRGQFNTEAFF.

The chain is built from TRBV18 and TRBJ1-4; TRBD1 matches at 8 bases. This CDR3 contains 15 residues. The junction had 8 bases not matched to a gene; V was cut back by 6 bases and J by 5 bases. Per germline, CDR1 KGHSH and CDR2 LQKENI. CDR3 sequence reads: CASSNRGNPNEKLFF. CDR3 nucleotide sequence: TGTGCCAGCTCGAACAGGGGGAACCCCAATGAAAAACTGTTTTTT.

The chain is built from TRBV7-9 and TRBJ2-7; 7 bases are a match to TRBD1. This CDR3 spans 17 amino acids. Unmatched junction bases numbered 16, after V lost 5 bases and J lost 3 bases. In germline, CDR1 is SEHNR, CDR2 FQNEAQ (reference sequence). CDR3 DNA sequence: TGTGCCAGCAGCCCTGGGACAGTCTCAAGGTTGAGCTACGAGCAGTACTTC. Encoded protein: CASSPGTVSRLSYEQYF.

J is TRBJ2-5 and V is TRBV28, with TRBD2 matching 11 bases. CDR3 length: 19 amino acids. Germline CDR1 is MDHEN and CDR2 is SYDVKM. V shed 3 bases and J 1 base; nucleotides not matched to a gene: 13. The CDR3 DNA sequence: TGTGCCAGCAGTTTTATTGCGGTAGCGGGGGGGCTCGGCCAAGAGACCCAGTACTTC. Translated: CASSFIAVAGGLGQETQYF.

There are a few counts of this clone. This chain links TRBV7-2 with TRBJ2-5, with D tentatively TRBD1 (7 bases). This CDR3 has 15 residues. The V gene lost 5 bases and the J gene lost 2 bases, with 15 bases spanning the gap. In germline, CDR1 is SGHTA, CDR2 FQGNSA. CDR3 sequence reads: CASSVQQGRQETQYF. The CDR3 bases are TGTGCCAGCAGCGTGCAACAGGGGAGGCAAGAGACCCAGTACTTC.

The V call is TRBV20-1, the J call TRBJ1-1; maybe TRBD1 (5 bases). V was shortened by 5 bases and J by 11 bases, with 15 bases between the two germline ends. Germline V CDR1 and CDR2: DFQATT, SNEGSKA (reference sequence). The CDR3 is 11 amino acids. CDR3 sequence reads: CSAHQGGKAFF. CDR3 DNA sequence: TGCAGTGCTCATCAGGGTGGGAAGGCTTTCTTT.

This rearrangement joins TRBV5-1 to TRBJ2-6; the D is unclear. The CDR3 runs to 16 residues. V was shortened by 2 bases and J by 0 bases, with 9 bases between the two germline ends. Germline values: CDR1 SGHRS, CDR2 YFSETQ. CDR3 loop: CASSLLPGSGANVLTF. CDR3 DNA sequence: TGCGCCAGCAGCTTATTACCGGGCTCTGGGGCCAACGTCCTGACTTTC.

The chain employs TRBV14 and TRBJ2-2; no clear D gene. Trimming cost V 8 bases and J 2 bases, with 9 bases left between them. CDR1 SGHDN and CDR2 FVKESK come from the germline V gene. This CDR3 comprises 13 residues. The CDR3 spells CASLEANTGELFF. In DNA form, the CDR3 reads TGTGCCAGCCTTGAGGCAAACACCGGGGAGCTGTTTTTT.

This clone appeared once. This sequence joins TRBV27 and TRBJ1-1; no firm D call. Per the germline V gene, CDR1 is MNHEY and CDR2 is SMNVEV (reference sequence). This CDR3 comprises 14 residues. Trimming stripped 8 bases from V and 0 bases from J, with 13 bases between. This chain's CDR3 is CASRDILMNTEAFF. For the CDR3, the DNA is TGTGCCAGCCGAGACATCCTGATGAACACTGAAGCTTTCTTT.

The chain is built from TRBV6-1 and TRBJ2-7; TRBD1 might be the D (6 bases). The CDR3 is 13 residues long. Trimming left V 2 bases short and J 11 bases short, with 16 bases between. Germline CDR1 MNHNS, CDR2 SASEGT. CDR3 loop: CASSEFPDSRKYF. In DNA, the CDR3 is TGTGCCAGCAGTGAATTTCCGGACAGCAGGAAGTACTTC.

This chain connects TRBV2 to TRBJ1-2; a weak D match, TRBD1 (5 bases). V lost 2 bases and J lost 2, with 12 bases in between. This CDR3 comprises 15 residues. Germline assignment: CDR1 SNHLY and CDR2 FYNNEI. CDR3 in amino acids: CASSERQGTNYGYTF. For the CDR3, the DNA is TGTGCCAGCAGTGAACGCCAGGGCACGAACTATGGCTACACCTTC. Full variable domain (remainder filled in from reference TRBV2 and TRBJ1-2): EPEVTQTPSHQVTQMGQEVILRCVPISNHLYFYWYRQILGQKVEFLVSFYNNEISEKSEIFDDQFSVERPDGSNFTLKIRSTKLEDSAMYFCASSERQGTNYGYTFGSGTRLTVV.

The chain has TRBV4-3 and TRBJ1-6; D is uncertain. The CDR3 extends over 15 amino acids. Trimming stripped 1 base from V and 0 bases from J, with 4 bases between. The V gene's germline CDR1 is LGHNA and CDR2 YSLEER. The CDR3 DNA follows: TGCGCCAGCAGCCAAGGCAGCTCCTATAATTCACCCCTCCACTTT. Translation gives CASSQGSSYNSPLHF.

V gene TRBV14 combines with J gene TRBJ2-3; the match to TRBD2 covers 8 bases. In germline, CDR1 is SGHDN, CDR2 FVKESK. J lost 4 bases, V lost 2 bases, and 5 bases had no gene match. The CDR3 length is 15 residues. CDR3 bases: TGTGCCAGCAGCCAACTTTACGGGGGGGCAGATACGCAGTATTTT. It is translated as CASSQLYGGADTQYF.

For the CDR3, the DNA is TGCGCCAGCAGCTTGGACCAGGGCTCCTACGATGAAGCTTTCTTT. Encoded protein: CASSLDQGSYDEAFF. This chain joins TRBV5-1 and TRBJ1-1; D perhaps matches TRBD1 (5 bases). V lost 0 bases and J 7 bases, leaving 16 bases between the germline ends. CDR1 and CDR2 from the germline V gene are SGHRS and YFSETQ. The CDR3 covers 15 residues.

The CDR3 spells CASRPGQGANYGYTF. In DNA, the CDR3 is TGTGCCAGCAGACCCGGACAGGGGGCCAACTATGGCTACACCTTC. V gene TRBV6-5 combines with J gene TRBJ1-2, with 11 positions matching TRBD1. The CDR3 has 15 residues. Germline CDR1 and CDR2: MNHEY and SVGAGI. V lost 6 bases to trimming and J lost 2 bases; unmatched junction nucleotides: 5.